These 6 T cell receptor beta chains originate from one sample sequenced in a study of blood T cell repertoires in COVID-19. Here immunoSEQ multiplex PCR was the method, and the copy in TCRdb shows in-frame clones only, minus some. The top ten clones hold over 6% of a sample with some 190,000 clones, 70% to 85% of them seen once. The sequenced material came from peripheral blood. The receptors shown here come from a woman over 75 with COVID-19, enrolled during active disease.

The chain has TRBV2 and TRBJ1-6, with 9 bases fitting TRBD1. CDR1 and CDR2 from the germline V gene are SNHLY and FYNNEI. The CDR3 covers 14 residues. J gave up 7 bases and V 4 bases, and 2 bases lay outside the gene matches. CDR3 nucleotide sequence: TGTGCCAGCAGTGGGGGACAGGGAAATTCACCCCTCCACTTT. It encodes CASSGGQGNSPLHF.

The chain combines TRBV29-1 with TRBJ1-2; weak D call: TRBD1 (6 bases). This CDR3 comprises 12 residues. Germline CDR1 SQVTM, CDR2 ANQGSEA. Trimming pared 7 bases from V and 4 bases from J, leaving 13 bases between. The CDR3, as DNA: TGCAGCGCAAACAGGGCGGGCTATGGCTACACCTTC. Translating it yields CSANRAGYGYTF.

This sequence joins TRBV5-6 and TRBJ1-4; 10 nucleotides agree with TRBD1. CDR3 length equals 16 residues. Per the germline V gene, CDR1 is SGHDT and CDR2 is YYEEEE. The junction had 5 bases not matched to a gene; V was cut back by 0 bases and J by 6 bases. DNA of the CDR3: TGTGCCAGCAGCTTGGCCTTCGGGACAGGGGATGAAAAACTGTTTTTT. Translated, it gives CASSLAFGTGDEKLFF.

This clone was counted only a few times. V and J are TRBV7-3 and TRBJ2-3; D unresolved. Trimming took off 2 bases at V and 0 bases at J, with 6 bases between the two ends. This CDR3 has 14 amino acids. CDR1 is SGHTA and CDR2 is FQGTGA in the germline V gene. The CDR3 spells CASSLSGSTDTQYF. CDR3 DNA: TGTGCCAGCAGCTTATCCGGTAGCACAGATACGCAGTATTTT. The full variable domain, rest sourced from reference TRBV7-3 and TRBJ2-3, is GAGVSQTPSNKVTEKGKYVELRCDPISGHTALYWYRQSLGQGPEFLIYFQGTGAADDSGLPNDRFFAVRPEGSVSTLKIQRTERGDSAVYLCASSLSGSTDTQYFGPGTRLTVL.

This chain joins TRBV6-1 and TRBJ2-1, with D perhaps TRBD1 (5 bases). This CDR3 is 17 amino acids long. Trimming pared 3 bases from V and 6 bases from J, leaving 21 bases between. CDR1 and CDR2 (germline): MNHNS, SASEGT. The CDR3 DNA reads as TGTGCCAGCAGTGATCCTACAGGAACCCAGACCATCAATGAGCAGTTCTTC. It specifies CASSDPTGTQTINEQFF.

This clone appeared once. The chain carries TRBV3-1 (or the pseudogene TRBV3-2) and TRBJ1-2, with 12 bases lining up with TRBD1. With V trimmed by 3 bases and J by 5 bases, 7 bases remained unmatched. The CDR3 is made up of 16 amino acids. Germline CDR1 reads LGHDT; CDR2 reads YNNKEL (reference sequence). Written as DNA, the CDR3 is TGTGCCAGCAGCCATTGGGACAGGGGGCTTCGGTATGGCTACACCTTC. Translation gives CASSHWDRGLRYGYTF.